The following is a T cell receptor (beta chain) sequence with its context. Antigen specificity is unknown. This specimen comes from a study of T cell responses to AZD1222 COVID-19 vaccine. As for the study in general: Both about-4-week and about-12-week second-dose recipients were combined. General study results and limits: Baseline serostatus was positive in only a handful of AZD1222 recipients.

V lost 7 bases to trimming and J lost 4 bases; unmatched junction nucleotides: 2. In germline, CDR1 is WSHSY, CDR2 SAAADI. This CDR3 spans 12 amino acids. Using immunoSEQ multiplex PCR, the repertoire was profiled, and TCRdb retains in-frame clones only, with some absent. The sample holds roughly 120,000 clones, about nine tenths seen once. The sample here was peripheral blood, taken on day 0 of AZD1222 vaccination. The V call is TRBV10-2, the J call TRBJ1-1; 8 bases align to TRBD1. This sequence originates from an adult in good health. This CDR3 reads CASKTGGTEAFF. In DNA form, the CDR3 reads TGCGCCAGCAAAACAGGGGGCACTGAAGCTTTCTTT.